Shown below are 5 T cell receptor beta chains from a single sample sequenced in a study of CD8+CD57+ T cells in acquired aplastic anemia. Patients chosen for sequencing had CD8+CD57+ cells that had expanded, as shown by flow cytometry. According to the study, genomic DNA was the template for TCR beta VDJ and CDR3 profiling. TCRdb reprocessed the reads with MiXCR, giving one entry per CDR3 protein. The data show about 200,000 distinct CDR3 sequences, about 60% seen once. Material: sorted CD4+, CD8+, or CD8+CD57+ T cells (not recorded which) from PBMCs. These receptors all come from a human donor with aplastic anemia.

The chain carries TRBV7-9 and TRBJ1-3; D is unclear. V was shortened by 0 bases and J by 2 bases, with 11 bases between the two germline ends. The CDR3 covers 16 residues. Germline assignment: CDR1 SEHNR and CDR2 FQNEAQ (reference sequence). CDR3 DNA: TGTGCCAGCAGCTTAGCCAGTCTGGGCACTGGAAACACCATATATTTT. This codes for CASSLASLGTGNTIYF.

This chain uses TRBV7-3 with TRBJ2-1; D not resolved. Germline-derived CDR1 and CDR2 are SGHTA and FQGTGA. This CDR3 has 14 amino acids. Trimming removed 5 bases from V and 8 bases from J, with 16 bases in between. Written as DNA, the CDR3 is TGTGCCAGCAGCACAAACCCCCTTAGTTATGAGCAGTTCTTC. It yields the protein CASSTNPLSYEQFF.

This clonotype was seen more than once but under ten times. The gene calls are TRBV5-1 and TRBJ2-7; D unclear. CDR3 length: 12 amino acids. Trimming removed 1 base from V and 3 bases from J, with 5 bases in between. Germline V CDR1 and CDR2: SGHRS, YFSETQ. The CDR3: CASSLLGYEQYF. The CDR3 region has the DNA TGCGCCAGCAGCTTGCTGGGCTACGAGCAGTACTTC. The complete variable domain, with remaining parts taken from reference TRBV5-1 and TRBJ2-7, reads KAGVTQTPRYLIKTRGQQVTLSCSPISGHRSVSWYQQTPGQGLQFLFEYFSETQRNKGNFPGRFSGRQFSNSRSEMNVSTLELGDSALYLCASSLLGYEQYFGPGTRLTVT.

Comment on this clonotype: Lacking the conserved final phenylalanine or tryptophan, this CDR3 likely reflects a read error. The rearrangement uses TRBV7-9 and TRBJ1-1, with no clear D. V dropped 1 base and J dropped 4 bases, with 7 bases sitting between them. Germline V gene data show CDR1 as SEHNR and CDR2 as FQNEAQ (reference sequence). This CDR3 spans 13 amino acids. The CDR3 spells CASSLGRTTEAFS. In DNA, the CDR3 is TGTGCCAGCAGCTTAGGAAGGACCACTGAAGCTTTCTCT.

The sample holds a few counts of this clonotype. CDR3 protein: CATSETSGGTDTQYF. For the CDR3, the DNA is TGTGCCACCAGTGAGACTAGCGGGGGCACAGATACGCAGTATTTT. The chain couples TRBV24-1 to TRBJ2-3; 11 bases agree with TRBD2. This CDR3 is built from 15 residues. Per germline, CDR1 KGHDR and CDR2 SFDVKD. Trimming cost V 4 bases and J 1 base; bases outside gene matches: 0.